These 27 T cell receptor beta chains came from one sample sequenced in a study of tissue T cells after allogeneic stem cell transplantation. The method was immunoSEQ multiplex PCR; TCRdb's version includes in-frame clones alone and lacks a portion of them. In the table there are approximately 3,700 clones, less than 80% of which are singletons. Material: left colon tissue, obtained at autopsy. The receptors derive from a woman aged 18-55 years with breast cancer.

The CDR3 DNA is TGCGCCAGCAGCGGGACAGGGGGGTCCTACGAGCAGTACTTC. Protein product: CASSGTGGSYEQYF. V is TRBV5-1 and J is TRBJ2-7; TRBD1 matches 11 bases. Germline CDR1 and CDR2: SGHRS and YFSETQ. V lost 4 bases, J lost 1 base, and 1 base stayed unmatched. This CDR3 is 14 amino acids long.

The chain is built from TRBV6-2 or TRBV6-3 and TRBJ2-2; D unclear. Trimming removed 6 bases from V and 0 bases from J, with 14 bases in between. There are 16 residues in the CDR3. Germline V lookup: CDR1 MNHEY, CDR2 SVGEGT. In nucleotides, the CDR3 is TGTGCCAGCAGCCTACGCGCAGCCACGAACACCGGGGAGCTGTTTTTT. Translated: CASSLRAATNTGELFF.

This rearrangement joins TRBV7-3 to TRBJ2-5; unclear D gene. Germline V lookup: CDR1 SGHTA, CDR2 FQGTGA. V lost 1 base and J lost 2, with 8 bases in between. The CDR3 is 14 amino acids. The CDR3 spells CASSLNAGQETQYF. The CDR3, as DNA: TGTGCCAGCAGCTTAAATGCCGGGCAAGAGACCCAGTACTTC. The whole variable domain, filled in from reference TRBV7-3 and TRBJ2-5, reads GAGVSQTPSNKVTEKGKYVELRCDPISGHTALYWYRQSLGQGPEFLIYFQGTGAADDSGLPNDRFFAVRPEGSVSTLKIQRTERGDSAVYLCASSLNAGQETQYFGPGTRLLVL.

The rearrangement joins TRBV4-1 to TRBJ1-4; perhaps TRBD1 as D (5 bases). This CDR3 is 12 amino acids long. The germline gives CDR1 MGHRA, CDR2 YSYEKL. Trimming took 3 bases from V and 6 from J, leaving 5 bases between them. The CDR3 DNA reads TGCGCCAGCAGCCAGGGGGATGAAAAACTGTTTTTT. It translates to CASSQGDEKLFF.

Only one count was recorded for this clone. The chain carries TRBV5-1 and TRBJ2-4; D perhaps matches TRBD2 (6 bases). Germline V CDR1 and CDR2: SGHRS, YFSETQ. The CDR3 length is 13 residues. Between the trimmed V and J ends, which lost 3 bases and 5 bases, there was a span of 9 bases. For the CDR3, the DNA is TGCGCCAGCAGCTCCATAGCGGAAAACATTCAGTACTTC. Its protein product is CASSSIAENIQYF.

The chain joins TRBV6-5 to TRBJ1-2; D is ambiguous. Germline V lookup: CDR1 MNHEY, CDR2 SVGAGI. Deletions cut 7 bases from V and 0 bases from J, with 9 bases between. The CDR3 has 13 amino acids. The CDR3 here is CASTKAANYGYTF. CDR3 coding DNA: TGTGCCAGCACTAAGGCAGCTAACTATGGCTACACCTTC.

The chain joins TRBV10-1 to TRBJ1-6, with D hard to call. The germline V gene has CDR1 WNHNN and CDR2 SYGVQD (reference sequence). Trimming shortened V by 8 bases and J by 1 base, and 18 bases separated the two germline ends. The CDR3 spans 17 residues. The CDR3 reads CASDGRLLRSYNSPLHF. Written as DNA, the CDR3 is TGCGCCAGCGACGGGCGATTGTTACGATCCTATAATTCACCCCTCCACTTT.

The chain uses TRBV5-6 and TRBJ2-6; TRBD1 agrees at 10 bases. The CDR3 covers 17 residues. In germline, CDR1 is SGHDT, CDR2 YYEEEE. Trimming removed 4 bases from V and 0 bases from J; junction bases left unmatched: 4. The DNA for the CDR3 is TGTGCCAGCAGCCCGGGACAGGGGAACTCTGGGGCCAACGTCCTGACTTTC. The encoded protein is CASSPGQGNSGANVLTF.

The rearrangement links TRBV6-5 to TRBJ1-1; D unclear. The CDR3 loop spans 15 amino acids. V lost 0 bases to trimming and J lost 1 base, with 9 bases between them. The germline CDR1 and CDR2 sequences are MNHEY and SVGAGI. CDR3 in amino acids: CASSYSGVQNTEAFF. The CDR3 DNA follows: TGTGCCAGCAGTTACTCAGGAGTCCAGAACACTGAAGCTTTCTTT.

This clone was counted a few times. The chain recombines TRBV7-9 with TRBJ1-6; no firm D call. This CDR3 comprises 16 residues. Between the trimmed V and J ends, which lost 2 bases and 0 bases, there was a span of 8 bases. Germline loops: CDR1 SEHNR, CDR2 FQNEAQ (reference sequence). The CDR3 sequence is CASSLMGSSYNSPLHF. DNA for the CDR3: TGTGCCAGCAGCTTAATGGGGAGCTCCTATAATTCACCCCTCCACTTT.

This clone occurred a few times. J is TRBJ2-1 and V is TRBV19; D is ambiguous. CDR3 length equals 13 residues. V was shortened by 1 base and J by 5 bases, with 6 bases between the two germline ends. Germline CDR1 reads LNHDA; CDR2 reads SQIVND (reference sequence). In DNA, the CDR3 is TGTGCCAGTAGTATAGGCCCCCACAATGAGCAGTTCTTC. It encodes CASSIGPHNEQFF.

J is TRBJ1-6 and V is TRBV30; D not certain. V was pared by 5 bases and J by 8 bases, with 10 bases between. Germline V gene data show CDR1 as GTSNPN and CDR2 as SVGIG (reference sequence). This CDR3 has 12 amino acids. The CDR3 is CAWANSYSPLHF. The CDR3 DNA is TGTGCCTGGGCCAACAGCTATTCACCCCTCCACTTT.

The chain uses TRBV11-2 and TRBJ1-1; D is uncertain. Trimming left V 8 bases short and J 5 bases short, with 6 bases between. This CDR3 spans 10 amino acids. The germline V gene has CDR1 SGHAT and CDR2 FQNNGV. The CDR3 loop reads CASGETEAFF. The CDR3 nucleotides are TGTGCCAGCGGGGAGACTGAAGCTTTCTTT.

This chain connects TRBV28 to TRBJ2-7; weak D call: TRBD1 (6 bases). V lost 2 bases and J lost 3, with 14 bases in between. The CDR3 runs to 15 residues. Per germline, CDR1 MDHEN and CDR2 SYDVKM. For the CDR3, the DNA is TGTGCCAGCAGTTTAGACCGGGACACGTACTACGAGCAGTACTTC. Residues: CASSLDRDTYYEQYF.

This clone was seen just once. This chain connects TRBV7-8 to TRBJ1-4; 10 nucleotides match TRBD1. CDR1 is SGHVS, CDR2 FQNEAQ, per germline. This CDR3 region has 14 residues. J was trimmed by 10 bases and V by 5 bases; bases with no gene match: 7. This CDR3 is CASSMGTGEGKLFF. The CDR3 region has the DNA TGTGCCAGCAGCATGGGGACAGGGGAGGGAAAACTGTTTTTT.

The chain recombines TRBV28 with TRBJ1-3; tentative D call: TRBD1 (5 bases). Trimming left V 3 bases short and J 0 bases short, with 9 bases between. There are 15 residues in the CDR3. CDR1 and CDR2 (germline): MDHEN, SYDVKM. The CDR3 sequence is CASSLGDSSGNTIYF. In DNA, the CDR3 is TGTGCCAGCAGTTTGGGCGACAGCTCTGGAAACACCATATATTTT.

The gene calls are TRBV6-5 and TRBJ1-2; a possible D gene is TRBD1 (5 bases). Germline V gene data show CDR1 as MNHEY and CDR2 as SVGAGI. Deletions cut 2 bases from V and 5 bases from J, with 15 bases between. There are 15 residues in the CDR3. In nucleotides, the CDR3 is TGTGCCAGCAGTTACCCCCGGGGCAGTGTGTATGGCTACACCTTC. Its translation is CASSYPRGSVYGYTF.

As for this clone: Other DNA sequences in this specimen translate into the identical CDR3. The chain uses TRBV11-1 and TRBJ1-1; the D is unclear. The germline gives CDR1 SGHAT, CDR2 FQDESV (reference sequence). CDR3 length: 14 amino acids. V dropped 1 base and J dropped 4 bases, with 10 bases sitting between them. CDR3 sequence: CASSLGRGSTEAFF. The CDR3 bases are TGTGCCAGCAGCTTAGGCCGCGGGAGCACTGAAGCTTTCTTT.

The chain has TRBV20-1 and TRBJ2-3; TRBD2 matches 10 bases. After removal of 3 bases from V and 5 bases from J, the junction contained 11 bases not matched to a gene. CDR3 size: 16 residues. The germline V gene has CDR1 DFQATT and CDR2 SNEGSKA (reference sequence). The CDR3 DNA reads TGCAGTGCTAGTGGTGGGCTAGCGGGAGTCGTAGATACGCAGTATTTT. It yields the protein CSASGGLAGVVDTQYF.

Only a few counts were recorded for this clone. The CDR3 reads CASSQMPDQPQHF. The CDR3 region has the DNA TGTGCCAGCAGCCAGATGCCGGATCAGCCCCAGCATTTT. The chain uses TRBV3-1 (or the pseudogene TRBV3-2) and TRBJ1-5, with D uncertain. CDR1 and CDR2 from the germline V gene are LGHDT and YNNKEL (reference sequence). The V gene lost 3 bases and the J gene lost 5 bases, with 8 bases spanning the gap. The CDR3 extends over 13 amino acids.

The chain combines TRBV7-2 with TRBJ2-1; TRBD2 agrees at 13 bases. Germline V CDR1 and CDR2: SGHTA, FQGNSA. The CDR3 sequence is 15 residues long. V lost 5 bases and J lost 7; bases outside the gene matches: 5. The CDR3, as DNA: TGTGCCAGCAGCCCCGGACTAGCGGGAGTGAATGAGCAGTTCTTC. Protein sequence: CASSPGLAGVNEQFF.

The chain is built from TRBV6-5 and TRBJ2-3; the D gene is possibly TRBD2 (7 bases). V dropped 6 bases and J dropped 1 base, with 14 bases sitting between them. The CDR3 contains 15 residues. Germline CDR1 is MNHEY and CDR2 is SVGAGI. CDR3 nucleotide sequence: TGTGCCAGCAGCGGAATGGGGGGGCGCACAGATACGCAGTATTTT. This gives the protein CASSGMGGRTDTQYF.

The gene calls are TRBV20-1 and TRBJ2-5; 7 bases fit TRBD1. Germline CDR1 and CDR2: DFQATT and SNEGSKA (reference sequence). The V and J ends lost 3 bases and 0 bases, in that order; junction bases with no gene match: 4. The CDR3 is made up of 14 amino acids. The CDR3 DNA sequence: TGCAGTGCTAGTATGGGGACAGACCAAGAGACCCAGTACTTC. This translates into CSASMGTDQETQYF.

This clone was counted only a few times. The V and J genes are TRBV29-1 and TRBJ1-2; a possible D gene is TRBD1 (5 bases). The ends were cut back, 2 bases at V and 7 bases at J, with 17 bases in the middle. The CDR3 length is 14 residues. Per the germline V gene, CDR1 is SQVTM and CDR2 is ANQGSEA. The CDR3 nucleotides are TGCAGCGTTGAAAGTGGTGGGGGGAGGAGTGGCTACACCTTC. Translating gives CSVESGGGRSGYTF.

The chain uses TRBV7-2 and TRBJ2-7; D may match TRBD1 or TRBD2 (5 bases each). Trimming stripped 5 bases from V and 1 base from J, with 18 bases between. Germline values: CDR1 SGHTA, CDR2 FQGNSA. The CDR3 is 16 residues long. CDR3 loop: CASSPQWGRGSYEQYF. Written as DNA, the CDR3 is TGTGCCAGCAGCCCTCAGTGGGGGAGAGGGTCCTACGAGCAGTACTTC.

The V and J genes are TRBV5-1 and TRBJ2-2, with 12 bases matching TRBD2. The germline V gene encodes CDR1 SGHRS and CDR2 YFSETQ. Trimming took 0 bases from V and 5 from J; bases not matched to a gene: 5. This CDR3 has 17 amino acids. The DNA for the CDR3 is TGCGCCAGCAGCTTGGAGACTAGCGGGGGATTGACCGGGGAGCTGTTTTTT. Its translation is CASSLETSGGLTGELFF. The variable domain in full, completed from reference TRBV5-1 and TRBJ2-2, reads KAGVTQTPRYLIKTRGQQVTLSCSPISGHRSVSWYQQTPGQGLQFLFEYFSETQRNKGNFPGRFSGRQFSNSRSEMNVSTLELGDSALYLCASSLETSGGLTGELFFGEGSRLTVL.

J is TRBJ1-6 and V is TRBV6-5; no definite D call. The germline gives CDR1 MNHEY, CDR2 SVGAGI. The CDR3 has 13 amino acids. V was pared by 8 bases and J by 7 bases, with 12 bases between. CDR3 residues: CASGPSLNSPLHF. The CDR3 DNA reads TGTGCCAGCGGGCCCTCGTTGAATTCACCCCTCCACTTT.